Listed below are T cell receptor beta chains from one sample, sequenced in a study of blood T cell repertoires in COVID-19. TCRdb's table, derived via immunoSEQ multiplex PCR, lists solely in-frame clones and lacks some. The sample has 93,000 or so clones; approximately 89% are singletons. Sequencing used peripheral blood. The receptors derive from a woman over 75 in a cohort sampled during active COVID-19. Both conserved end residues are part of each CDR3. Each record gives: V gene, clone size, J gene, CDR3 protein. Expanded clones get a size class; other rows say once, few or many, or leave the size out.

v_gene: TRBV7-6; abundance: .; j_gene: TRBJ2-3; CDR3aa: CASSRYGQGGDTQYF
v_gene: TRBV9; abundance: .; j_gene: TRBJ2-5; CDR3aa: CASGQTSPAETQYF
v_gene: TRBV19; abundance: .; j_gene: TRBJ2-1; CDR3aa: CASSTDPRYNEQFF
v_gene: TRBV5-6; abundance: once; j_gene: TRBJ2-1; CDR3aa: CASSSPGQPYNEQFF
v_gene: TRBV29-1; abundance: .; j_gene: TRBJ1-1; CDR3aa: CSATQGLNTEAFF
v_gene: TRBV24-1; abundance: .; j_gene: TRBJ2-1; CDR3aa: CATSVGGTGYNEQFF
v_gene: TRBV5-1; abundance: once; j_gene: TRBJ1-2; CDR3aa: CASSSGGTGGRSYGYTF
v_gene: TRBV5-4; abundance: few; j_gene: TRBJ1-3; CDR3aa: CASSLGGLVGNTIYF
v_gene: TRBV3-1/TRBV3-2; abundance: .; j_gene: TRBJ2-7; CDR3aa: CASSQSPDSTYEQYF
v_gene: TRBV5-1; abundance: .; j_gene: TRBJ2-1; CDR3aa: CASRNRGPYNEQFF
v_gene: TRBV5-6; abundance: .; j_gene: TRBJ2-1; CDR3aa: CASTPQGGENNEQFF
v_gene: TRBV6-2/TRBV6-3; abundance: .; j_gene: TRBJ2-3; CDR3aa: CASSYKLTSTDTQYF
v_gene: TRBV6-2/TRBV6-3; abundance: .; j_gene: TRBJ2-1; CDR3aa: CASSRSGRGNEQFF
v_gene: TRBV14; abundance: .; j_gene: TRBJ2-3; CDR3aa: CASSHGQGWTDTQYF
v_gene: TRBV3-1/TRBV3-2; abundance: .; j_gene: TRBJ2-5; CDR3aa: CASSWTSGRSQETQYF
v_gene: TRBV27; abundance: .; j_gene: TRBJ1-1; CDR3aa: CASKEGARTEAFF
v_gene: TRBV15; abundance: .; j_gene: TRBJ1-1; CDR3aa: CATSGRGTEAFF
v_gene: TRBV5-1; abundance: .; j_gene: TRBJ2-5; CDR3aa: CASSFLAGGQETQYF
v_gene: TRBV7-9; abundance: .; j_gene: TRBJ2-2; CDR3aa: CASNTRDRNTGELFF
v_gene: TRBV7-2; abundance: .; j_gene: TRBJ2-1; CDR3aa: CASSLPGLAGNNEQFF
v_gene: TRBV4-1; abundance: .; j_gene: TRBJ1-2; CDR3aa: CASSRRETALDGYTF
v_gene: TRBV5-1; abundance: .; j_gene: TRBJ2-3; CDR3aa: CASSSPLLAGGLTDTQYF
v_gene: TRBV5-1; abundance: .; j_gene: TRBJ2-5; CDR3aa: CASSLRGQGETQYF
v_gene: TRBV29-1; abundance: .; j_gene: TRBJ1-1; CDR3aa: CSVEGRWNTEAFF
v_gene: TRBV7-2; abundance: .; j_gene: TRBJ2-2; CDR3aa: CASSLGAGAGTGELFF
v_gene: TRBV21-1; abundance: .; j_gene: TRBJ2-2; CDR3aa: CASSKAYRVLNTGELFF
v_gene: TRBV29-1; abundance: .; j_gene: TRBJ1-3; CDR3aa: CSVRSGKNTIYF
v_gene: TRBV29-1; abundance: .; j_gene: TRBJ2-1; CDR3aa: CSVLSGSSYNEQFF
v_gene: TRBV28; abundance: .; j_gene: TRBJ1-6; CDR3aa: CASSLRTAPVSPLHF
v_gene: TRBV18; abundance: .; j_gene: TRBJ2-1; CDR3aa: CASSDWNNEQFF
v_gene: TRBV10-1; abundance: .; j_gene: TRBJ2-7; CDR3aa: CASYRGKGFTQLVPYEQYF
v_gene: TRBV20-1; abundance: .; j_gene: TRBJ1-5; CDR3aa: CSASAGLYSNQPQHF
v_gene: TRBV3-1/TRBV3-2; abundance: .; j_gene: TRBJ1-1; CDR3aa: CASSNRGQMNTEAFF
v_gene: TRBV2; abundance: .; j_gene: TRBJ1-4; CDR3aa: CASSKPGQVNEKLFF
v_gene: TRBV6-5; abundance: .; j_gene: TRBJ2-1; CDR3aa: CASTSQGPEQFF
v_gene: TRBV7-2; abundance: once; j_gene: TRBJ1-4; CDR3aa: CASSFAGGGTNEKLFF
v_gene: TRBV11-3; abundance: .; j_gene: TRBJ2-7; CDR3aa: CASSRTGEGEQYF
v_gene: TRBV27; abundance: .; j_gene: TRBJ1-6; CDR3aa: CASSSRFVSGAHSPLHF
v_gene: TRBV18; abundance: once; j_gene: TRBJ2-5; CDR3aa: CASSPLSIAGGRTETQYF
v_gene: TRBV5-1; abundance: .; j_gene: TRBJ1-1; CDR3aa: CASSLGQSFAEAFF
v_gene: TRBV3-1/TRBV3-2; abundance: .; j_gene: TRBJ2-7; CDR3aa: CASSQQGSYEQYF
v_gene: TRBV24-1; abundance: .; j_gene: TRBJ1-1; CDR3aa: CATSDRQGAEAFF
v_gene: TRBV5-1; abundance: few; j_gene: TRBJ2-3; CDR3aa: CASSLAGDTDTQYF
v_gene: TRBV7-9; abundance: .; j_gene: TRBJ1-5; CDR3aa: CASSLGTRAAQHF
v_gene: TRBV3-1/TRBV3-2; abundance: .; j_gene: TRBJ2-5; CDR3aa: CASSQGGGRGEETQYF
v_gene: TRBV10-3; abundance: .; j_gene: TRBJ2-7; CDR3aa: CAIRGTSGTYEQYF
v_gene: TRBV3-1/TRBV3-2; abundance: .; j_gene: TRBJ1-1; CDR3aa: CASSQDRGSTEAFF
v_gene: TRBV9; abundance: .; j_gene: TRBJ1-2; CDR3aa: CASSVDGGFFYGYTF